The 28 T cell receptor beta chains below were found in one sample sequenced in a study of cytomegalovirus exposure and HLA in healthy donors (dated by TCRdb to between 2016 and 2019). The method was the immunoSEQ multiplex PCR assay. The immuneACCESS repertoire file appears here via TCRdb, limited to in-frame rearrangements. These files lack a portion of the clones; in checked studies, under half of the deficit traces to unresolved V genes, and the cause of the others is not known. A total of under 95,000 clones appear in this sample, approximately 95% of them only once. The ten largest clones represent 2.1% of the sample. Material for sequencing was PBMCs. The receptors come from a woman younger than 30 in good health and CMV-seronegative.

In DNA form, the CDR3 reads TGTGCCAGCAGCCAGGGACAGGGCTTAGGTAATGAGCAGTTCTTC. This sequence encodes CASSQGQGLGNEQFF. The rearrangement links TRBV27 to TRBJ2-1; 9 nucleotides match TRBD1. CDR3 length: 15 residues. V shed 6 bases and J 7 bases; nucleotides not matched to a gene: 10. Germline CDR1 MNHEY, CDR2 SMNVEV (reference sequence).

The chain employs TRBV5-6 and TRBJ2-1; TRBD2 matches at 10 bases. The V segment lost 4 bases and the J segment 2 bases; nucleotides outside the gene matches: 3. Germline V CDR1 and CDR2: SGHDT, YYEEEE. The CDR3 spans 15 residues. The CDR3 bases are TGTGCCAGCAGCCCGAGCGGGAGGGCCTACAATGAGCAGTTCTTC. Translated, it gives CASSPSGRAYNEQFF.

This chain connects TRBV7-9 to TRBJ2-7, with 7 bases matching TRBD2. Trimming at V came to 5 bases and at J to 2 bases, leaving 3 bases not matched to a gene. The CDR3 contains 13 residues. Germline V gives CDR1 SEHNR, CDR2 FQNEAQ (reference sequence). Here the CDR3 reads CASSASGAYEQYF. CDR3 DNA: TGTGCCAGCAGCGCCAGCGGGGCCTACGAGCAGTACTTC.

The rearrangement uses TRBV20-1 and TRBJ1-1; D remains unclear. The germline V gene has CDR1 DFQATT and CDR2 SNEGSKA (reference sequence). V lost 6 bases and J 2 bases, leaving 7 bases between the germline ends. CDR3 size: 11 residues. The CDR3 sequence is CSAEGNTEAFF. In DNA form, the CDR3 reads TGCAGTGCAGAGGGAAACACTGAAGCTTTCTTT.

CDR3 region: CASSEGGAGNTGELFF. CDR3 bases: TGCGCCAGCAGTGAGGGTGGGGCAGGGAACACCGGGGAGCTGTTTTTT. The V gene is TRBV10-1, the J gene TRBJ2-2; D perhaps matches TRBD1 (5 bases). The germline V gene encodes CDR1 WNHNN and CDR2 SYGVQD (reference sequence). Trimming cost V 2 bases and J 1 base, with 11 bases left between them. The CDR3 covers 16 residues.

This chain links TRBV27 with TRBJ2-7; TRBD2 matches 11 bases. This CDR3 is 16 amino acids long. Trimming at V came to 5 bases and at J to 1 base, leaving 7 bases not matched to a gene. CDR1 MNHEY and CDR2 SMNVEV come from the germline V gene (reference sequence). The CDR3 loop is CASSPPLAGGSYEQYF. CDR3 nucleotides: TGTGCCAGCAGTCCGCCTCTAGCGGGGGGTTCCTACGAGCAGTACTTC.

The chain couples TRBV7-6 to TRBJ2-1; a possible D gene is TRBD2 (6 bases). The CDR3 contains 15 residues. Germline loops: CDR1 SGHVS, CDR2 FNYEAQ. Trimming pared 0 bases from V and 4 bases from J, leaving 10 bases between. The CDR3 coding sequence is TGTGCCAGCAGCTTAGCCTCGGGACTTTACAATGAGCAGTTCTTC. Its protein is CASSLASGLYNEQFF.

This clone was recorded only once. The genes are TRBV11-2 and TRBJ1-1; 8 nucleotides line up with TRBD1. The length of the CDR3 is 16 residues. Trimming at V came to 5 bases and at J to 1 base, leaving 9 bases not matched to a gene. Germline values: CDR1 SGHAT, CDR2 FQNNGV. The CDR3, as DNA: TGTGCCAGCAGCCTCGGGACAGGTGGTGGGAACACTGAAGCTTTCTTT. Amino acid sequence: CASSLGTGGGNTEAFF.

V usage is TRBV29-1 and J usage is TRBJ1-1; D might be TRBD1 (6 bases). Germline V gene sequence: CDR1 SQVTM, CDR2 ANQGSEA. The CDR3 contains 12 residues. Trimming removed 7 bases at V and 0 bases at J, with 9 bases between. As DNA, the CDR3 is TGCAGCGCTGGACAGATGAACACTGAAGCTTTCTTT. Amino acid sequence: CSAGQMNTEAFF.

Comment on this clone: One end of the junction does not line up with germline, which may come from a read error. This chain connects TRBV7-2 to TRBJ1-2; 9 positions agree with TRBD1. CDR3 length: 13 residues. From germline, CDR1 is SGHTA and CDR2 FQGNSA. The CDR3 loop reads CASSPELSWTGVF. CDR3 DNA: TGTGCCAGCAGCCCGGAGTTGTCATGGACAGGGGTCTTC.

The CDR3 here is CASSIDQGISYEQYF. In DNA, the CDR3 is TGTGCCAGCAGCATCGATCAGGGAATCTCCTACGAGCAGTACTTC. The chain uses TRBV7-9 and TRBJ2-7; D possibly corresponds to TRBD1 (5 bases). Germline assignment: CDR1 SEHNR and CDR2 FQNEAQ (reference sequence). The CDR3 consists of 15 residues. The V and J ends lost 5 bases and 0 bases respectively, with 14 bases between them.

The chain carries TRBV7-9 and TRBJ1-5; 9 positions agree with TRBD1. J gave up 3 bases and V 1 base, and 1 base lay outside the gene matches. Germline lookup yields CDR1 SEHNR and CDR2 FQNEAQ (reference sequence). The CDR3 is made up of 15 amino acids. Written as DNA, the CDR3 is TGTGCCAGCAGCTTAGGGGACAGGGACAATCAGCCCCAGCATTTT. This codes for CASSLGDRDNQPQHF.

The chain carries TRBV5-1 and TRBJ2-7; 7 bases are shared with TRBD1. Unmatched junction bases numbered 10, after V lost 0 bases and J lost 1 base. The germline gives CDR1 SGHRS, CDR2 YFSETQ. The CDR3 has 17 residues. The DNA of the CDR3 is TGCGCCAGCAGCTTGGTGGCCCAGGGGGAGATTTCCTACGAGCAGTACTTC. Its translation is CASSLVAQGEISYEQYF. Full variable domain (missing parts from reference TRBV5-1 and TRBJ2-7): KAGVTQTPRYLIKTRGQQVTLSCSPISGHRSVSWYQQTPGQGLQFLFEYFSETQRNKGNFPGRFSGRQFSNSRSEMNVSTLELGDSALYLCASSLVAQGEISYEQYFGPGTRLTVT.

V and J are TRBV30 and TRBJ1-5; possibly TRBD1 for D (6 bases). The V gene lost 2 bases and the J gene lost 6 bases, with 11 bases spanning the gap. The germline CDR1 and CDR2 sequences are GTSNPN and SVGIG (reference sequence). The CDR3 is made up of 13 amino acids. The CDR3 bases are TGTGCCTGGAGTACAGGGAATGCTCAGCCCCAGCATTTT. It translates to CAWSTGNAQPQHF.

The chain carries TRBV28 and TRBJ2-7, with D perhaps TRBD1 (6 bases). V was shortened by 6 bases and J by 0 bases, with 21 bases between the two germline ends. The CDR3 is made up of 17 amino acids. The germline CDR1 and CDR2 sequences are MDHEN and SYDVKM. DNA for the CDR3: TGTGCCAGCAGGACTATTCACGGACAGAAGATCTCCTACGAGCAGTACTTC. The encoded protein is CASRTIHGQKISYEQYF. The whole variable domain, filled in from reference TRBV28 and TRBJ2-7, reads DVKVTQSSRYLVKRTGEKVFLECVQDMDHENMFWYRQDPGLGLRLIYFSYDVKMKEKGDIPEGYSVSREKKERFSLILESASTNQTSMYLCASRTIHGQKISYEQYFGPGTRLTVT.

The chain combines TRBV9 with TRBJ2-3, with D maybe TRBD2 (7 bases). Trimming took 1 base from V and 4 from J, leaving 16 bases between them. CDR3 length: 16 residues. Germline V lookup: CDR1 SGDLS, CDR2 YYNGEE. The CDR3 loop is CASSVRNGGTSDTQYF. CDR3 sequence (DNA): TGTGCCAGCAGCGTAAGGAACGGGGGGACATCAGATACGCAGTATTTT. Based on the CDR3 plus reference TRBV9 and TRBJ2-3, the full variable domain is DSGVTQTPKHLITATGQRVTLRCSPRSGDLSVYWYQQSLDQGLQFLIQYYNGEERAKGNILERFSAQQFPDLHSELNLSSLELGDSALYFCASSVRNGGTSDTQYFGPGTRLTVL.

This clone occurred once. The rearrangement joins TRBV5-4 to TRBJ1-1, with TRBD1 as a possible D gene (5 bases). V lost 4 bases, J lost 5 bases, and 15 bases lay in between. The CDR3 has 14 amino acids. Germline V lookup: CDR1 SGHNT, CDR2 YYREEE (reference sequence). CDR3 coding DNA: TGTGCCAGCAGCACCCCGACCAGGGTTACTGAAGCTTTCTTT. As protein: CASSTPTRVTEAFF.

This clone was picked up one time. The CDR3 spells CASSSTGTGTEAFF. Here the CDR3 DNA reads TGCGCCAGCAGCTCAACAGGGACAGGCACTGAAGCTTTCTTT. The chain recombines TRBV5-1 with TRBJ1-1; 8 bases match TRBD1. The V gene's germline CDR1 is SGHRS and CDR2 YFSETQ. V trimming: 3 bases; J trimming: 4 bases; junction bases outside the gene matches: 5. The CDR3 runs 14 residues.

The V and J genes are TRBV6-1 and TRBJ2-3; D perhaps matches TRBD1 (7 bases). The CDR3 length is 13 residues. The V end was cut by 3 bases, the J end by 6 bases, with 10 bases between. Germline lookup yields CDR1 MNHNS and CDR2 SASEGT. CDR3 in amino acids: CASSDRGEDTQYF. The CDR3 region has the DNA TGTGCCAGCAGTGACAGGGGGGAGGATACGCAGTATTTT.

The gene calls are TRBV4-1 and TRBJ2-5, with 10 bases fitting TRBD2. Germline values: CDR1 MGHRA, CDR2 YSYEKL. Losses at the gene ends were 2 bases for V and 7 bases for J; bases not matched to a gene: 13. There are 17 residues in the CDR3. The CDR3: CASSQSSGRAREGTQYF. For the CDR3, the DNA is TGCGCCAGCAGCCAATCGAGCGGGAGGGCCAGGGAAGGGACCCAGTACTTC.

The CDR3 spells CAWSVTGGGYGYTF. CDR3 nucleotide sequence: TGTGCCTGGAGTGTAACAGGGGGAGGCTATGGCTACACCTTC. The chain recombines TRBV30 with TRBJ1-2, with 8 bases aligning to TRBD1. Germline CDR1 reads GTSNPN; CDR2 reads SVGIG (reference sequence). V dropped 0 bases and J dropped 4; count of bases not matched to a gene: 4. There are 14 residues in the CDR3.

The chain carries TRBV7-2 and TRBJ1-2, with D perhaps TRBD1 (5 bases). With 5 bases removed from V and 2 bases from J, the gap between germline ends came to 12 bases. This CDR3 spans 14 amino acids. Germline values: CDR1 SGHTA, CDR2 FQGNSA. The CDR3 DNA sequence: TGTGCCAGCAGCGGGGGGACGGGAAACTATGGCTACACCTTC. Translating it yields CASSGGTGNYGYTF.

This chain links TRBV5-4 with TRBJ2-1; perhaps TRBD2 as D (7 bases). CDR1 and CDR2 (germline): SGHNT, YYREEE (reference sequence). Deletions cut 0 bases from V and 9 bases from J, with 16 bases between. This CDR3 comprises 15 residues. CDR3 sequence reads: CASSLGGGEEGEQFF. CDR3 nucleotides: TGTGCCAGCAGCTTGGGAGGGGGGGAGGAGGGTGAGCAGTTCTTC.

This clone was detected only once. CDR3 loop: CASSPTGPRAGGPGNEQFF. CDR3 DNA: TGTGCCAGCAGTCCGACGGGTCCTCGTGCGGGGGGGCCGGGGAATGAGCAGTTCTTC. This sequence joins TRBV27 and TRBJ2-1, with 9 bases aligning to TRBD2. Trimming cost V 5 bases and J 7 bases; bases outside gene matches: 21. This CDR3 contains 19 residues. Germline V gene sequence: CDR1 MNHEY, CDR2 SMNVEV (reference sequence).

The chain's CDR3 is CASSLGTTGLAGVADTQYF. CDR3 nucleotide sequence: TGTGCCAGCAGCTTGGGCACAACGGGACTAGCGGGAGTTGCAGATACGCAGTATTTT. The chain links TRBV13 to TRBJ2-3; 14 nucleotides align to TRBD2. The germline gives CDR1 PRHDT, CDR2 FYEKMQ (reference sequence). The CDR3 covers 19 residues. After removal of 3 bases from V and 4 bases from J, the junction contained 12 bases not matched to a gene.

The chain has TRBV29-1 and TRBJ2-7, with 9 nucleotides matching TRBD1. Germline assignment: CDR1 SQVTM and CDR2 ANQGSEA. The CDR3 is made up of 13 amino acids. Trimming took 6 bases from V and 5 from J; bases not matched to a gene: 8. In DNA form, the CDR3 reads TGCAGCGTGACGGCGGGACAGGGCGACGAGCAGTACTTC. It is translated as CSVTAGQGDEQYF.

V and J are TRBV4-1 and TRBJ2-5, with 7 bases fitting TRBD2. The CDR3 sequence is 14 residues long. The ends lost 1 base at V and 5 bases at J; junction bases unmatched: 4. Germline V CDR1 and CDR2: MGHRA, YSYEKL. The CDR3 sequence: CASSQVGGSETQYF. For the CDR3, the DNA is TGCGCCAGCAGCCAAGTAGGCGGGAGTGAGACCCAGTACTTC.

CDR3 coding DNA: TGTGCCAGCTCACCGCTTACAGGTTTCTCTGGGGCCAACGTCCTGACTTTC. It translates to CASSPLTGFSGANVLTF. The chain is built from TRBV18 and TRBJ2-6; D possibly corresponds to TRBD1 (5 bases). Between the trimmed V and J ends, which lost 3 bases and 0 bases, there was a span of 12 bases. Germline V gene data show CDR1 as KGHSH and CDR2 as LQKENI. This CDR3 has 17 residues.